This T cell receptor (beta chain) was documented in a study of blood T cells in healthy people across ages. The study recruited healthy Caucasian donors from Russia who were aged about 6 to 95. Every participating donor contributed roughly 10 milliliters of peripheral blood through a draw. A second PCR of 7 to 11 cycles used a sample-barcoded 5' primer and a J-beta primer mix. In TCRdb, the 5' RACE reads were re-called with MiXCR into one record per CDR3 protein. This table has about 1.4 million distinct CDR3 sequences, roughly 64% appearing once. The clonotype was recovered from a man between 18 and 29 years old in good health. The sequencing input was blood.

CDR3: CASSYSAGSPTYEQYF. The CDR3 DNA is TGTGCCAGCAGTTACTCGGCGGGGTCTCCAACCTACGAGCAGTACTTC. This rearrangement joins TRBV6-5 to TRBJ2-7, with D tentatively TRBD2 (6 bases). Per germline, CDR1 MNHEY and CDR2 SVGAGI. V was trimmed by 0 bases and J by 2 bases, leaving 14 bases between them. The CDR3 is made up of 16 amino acids.